The TCR beta chain under discussion was sequenced for a study of CD4 T cells in relation to SARS-CoV-2 and coronaviruses. This clone was observed a handful of times. The protocol was immunoSEQ multiplex PCR, while the TCRdb copy is restricted to in-frame clones and leaves out a portion. This table has some 35,000 clones, roughly 90% appearing once. V lost 4 bases, J lost 6 bases, and 8 bases lay in between. From germline, CDR1 is SGHDT and CDR2 YYEEEE. The CDR3 sequence is 12 residues long. The sequencing sample was made of memory CD4+ T cells from PBMCs. The sequence came from an adult with COVID-19. V is TRBV5-6 and J is TRBJ2-1, with D possibly being TRBD1 (5 bases). The CDR3 nucleotides read TGTGCCAGCAGCCGACAGCGCAATGAGCAGTTCTTC. It is translated as CASSRQRNEQFF.